Listed below are T cell receptor beta chains from one sample, sequenced in a study of memory CD4+ T cells and cytomegalovirus serostatus. The protocol was immunoSEQ multiplex PCR, while the TCRdb copy is restricted to in-frame clones and leaves out a portion. The repertoire holds about 38,000 clones, 70% to 85% seen once, with less than 5.5% in the top ten. Material: memory CD4+ T cells from blood. These receptors were obtained from an adult in good health and CMV-seropositive. CDR3s include the opening cysteine and the closing phenylalanine or tryptophan. A D gene is named only where the DNA matches it firmly. Clone sizes are given selectively: once, few, many, or a class where the clone is expanded.

d_call j_call clone_size v_call cdr3_nt cdr3_aa
. TRBJ2-5 . TRBV5-1 TGCGCCAGCAGCTGGAGGGATATTCAAGAGACCCAGTACTTC CASSWRDIQETQYF
. TRBJ1-2 . TRBV10-3 TGTGCCAGCAGGCCCGCGGGCGGGGGAGGCTACACCTTC CASRPAGGGGYTF
. TRBJ2-1 . TRBV2 TGTGCCAGCAGTGTGGCGGATTTCGGAAACAATGAGCAGTTCTTC CASSVADFGNNEQFF
TRBD2 TRBJ2-5 . TRBV6-1 TGTGCCAGCAGTGAACTAGCGGGAGGGCCAGAGACCCAGTACTTC CASSELAGGPETQYF
TRBD1 TRBJ1-5 few TRBV13 TGTGCCAGCAGCTTAGACAGGGGGCATCAGCCCCAGCATTTT CASSLDRGHQPQHF
. TRBJ2-2 . TRBV18 TGTGCCAGCTCACCTATTCTAGCGACGAACACCGGGGAGCTGTTTTTT CASSPILATNTGELFF
. TRBJ2-7 . TRBV23-1 TGCGCCAGCAGTCATCCGGGTCCTAAGGGGATTTACTTC CASSHPGPKGIYF
. TRBJ1-1 . TRBV5-6 TGTGCCAGCAGCTTACTACGAGCGAACACTGAAGCTTTCTTT CASSLLRANTEAFF
TRBD1 TRBJ2-5 . TRBV9 TGTGCCAGCACCCGCACGGACAGGGGACAAGAGACCCAGTACTTC CASTRTDRGQETQYF
. TRBJ1-1 few TRBV9 TGTGCCAGCAGCGTAGGAGCGTTCATGAACACTGAAGCTTTCTTT CASSVGAFMNTEAFF
. TRBJ2-5 . TRBV11-3 TGTGCCAGCAGCCTAGGAAGGGGCCAGACCCAGTACTTC CASSLGRGQTQYF
TRBD1 TRBJ1-2 . TRBV6-5 TGTGCCAGCAGAAGCGGGACAGGGATGATGGGTGGCTACACCTTC CASRSGTGMMGGYTF
. TRBJ1-2 . TRBV19 TGTGCCAGTAGTATTGGCGGTTCTAACTATGGCTACACCTTC CASSIGGSNYGYTF
. TRBJ2-2 . TRBV6-4 TGTGCCAGCACGGCCAGTACGAACACCGGGGAGCTGTTTTTT CASTASTNTGELFF
TRBD1 TRBJ2-3 . TRBV7-9 TGTGCCAGCAGCCGGCCGGGACAGCTGCAGTATTTT CASSRPGQLQYF
. TRBJ2-3 . TRBV7-9 TGTGCCAGCAGCAATAGGCGGCGGGGTCGCACAGATACGCAGTATTTT CASSNRRRGRTDTQYF
. TRBJ2-3 . TRBV6-1 TGTGCCAGCAGGTTCGATGGGACTGACACAGATACGCAGTATTTT CASRFDGTDTDTQYF
. TRBJ1-3 . TRBV18 TGTGCCAGCTCACCATCCGAAGGGGGAGCGGGAAACACCATATATTTT CASSPSEGGAGNTIYF
TRBD1 TRBJ2-7 . TRBV18 TGTGCCACAACCCGGGACAGGGGATCCTACGAGCAGTACTTC CATTRDRGSYEQYF
. TRBJ1-4 once TRBV5-5 TGTGCCAGCAGCTTTGTGGGGACTGAAAAACTGTTTTTT CASSFVGTEKLFF
TRBD1 TRBJ2-7 . TRBV11-1 TGTGCCAGCAGCCTGGGACAGGGCTACTACGAGCAGTACTTC CASSLGQGYYEQYF
. TRBJ1-2 . TRBV2 TGTGCCAGCAGCCCGCTCGGGACACATAATGGCTACACCTTC CASSPLGTHNGYTF
. TRBJ1-6 . TRBV19 TGTGCCAGTAGCCCGGGGGTTAATTCACCCCTCCACTTT CASSPGVNSPLHF
TRBD2 TRBJ2-7 . TRBV18 TGTGCCAGCTCTTACGGGACTAGCGGGATGGGCGAGCAGTACTTC CASSYGTSGMGEQYF
TRBD1 TRBJ2-1 . TRBV12-5 TGTGCTAGCCGGGACAGGGGTGGCAATGAGCAGTTCTTC CASRDRGGNEQFF
. TRBJ2-7 . TRBV18 TGTGCCAGCTCACCTCGCCCCGGGGCGGGACAGACCTCGCCCTACGAGCAGTACTTC CASSPRPGAGQTSPYEQYF
. TRBJ2-3 . TRBV14 TGTGCCAGAAGCCGGGACTCTAAAGCCCGAGATACGCAGTATTTT CARSRDSKARDTQYF
. TRBJ2-2 . TRBV4-2 TGTGCCAGCGGAAACACTAGGAGCACCGGGGAGCTGTTTTTT CASGNTRSTGELFF
. TRBJ2-7 . TRBV25-1 TGTGCCAGCAGTGCCTCAGGCGGGGTTCGAGAGCAGTACTTC CASSASGGVREQYF
. TRBJ2-2 . TRBV5-1 TGCGCCAGCAGCCTTGTGGAGGGCGGCACCGGGGAGCTGTTTTTT CASSLVEGGTGELFF
. TRBJ1-3 few TRBV5-1 TGCGCCAGCAGCTTGGTGGGTTCGTGGGGCTCTGGAAACACCATATATTTT CASSLVGSWGSGNTIYF
. TRBJ2-7 . TRBV7-9 TGTGCCAGCAGCTTAGAAAGGGGGTCCTACGAGCAGTACTTC CASSLERGSYEQYF
. TRBJ1-1 . TRBV5-4 TGTGCCAGCAGCTTGGATAGAGACACTGAAGCTTTCTTT CASSLDRDTEAFF
. TRBJ2-3 . TRBV2 TGTGCCAGCAGTAGGACAGCATCAGGTGATACGCAGTATTTT CASSRTASGDTQYF
TRBD2 TRBJ2-1 . TRBV4-1 TGCGCCAGCAGCCGAAATAGCGGGAGGAGCTCCTACAATGAGCAGTTCTTC CASSRNSGRSSYNEQFF
. TRBJ1-2 few TRBV6-1 TGTGCCAGCCGGGTTGAAACAGGGTCCTACACCTTC CASRVETGSYTF
. TRBJ1-1 few TRBV9 TGTGCCAGCAGCGTAGGGCCAGGGGTGTCGGAAACTGAAGCTTTCTTT CASSVGPGVSETEAFF
. TRBJ1-2 . TRBV2 TGTGCCAGCAGATATTCAGGGAACTATGGCTACACCTTC CASRYSGNYGYTF
. TRBJ2-3 . TRBV9 TGTGCCAGCAGCTCCGAGCTGGGGAATAGGTATTTT CASSSELGNRYF
TRBD2 TRBJ2-7 few TRBV7-9 TGTGCCAGCAGCTTAGCCCCCTACACTAGCGGGCGGGACGAGCAGTACTTC CASSLAPYTSGRDEQYF
TRBD1 TRBJ1-2 . TRBV29-1 TGCAGCGTGGCTGGACAGGCAAAGGATGGCTACACCTTC CSVAGQAKDGYTF
TRBD1 TRBJ1-4 . TRBV5-1 TGCGCCAGCAGCTTTACGACAGGGAGGGAAAAACTGTTTTTT CASSFTTGREKLFF
. TRBJ2-7 . TRBV5-6 TGTGCCAGCAGCTTGTGGGGTGCGATCTACGAGCAGTACTTC CASSLWGAIYEQYF
TRBD2 TRBJ2-7 . TRBV7-8 TGTGCCAGCAGCCCACGACCGGGGGGACGGGGGGACCGCTACGAGCAGTACTTC CASSPRPGGRGDRYEQYF
. TRBJ2-6 . TRBV7-9 TGTGCCAGCAGCTTAGCAGGGCTTACTGGGGCCAACGTCCTGACTTTC CASSLAGLTGANVLTF
. TRBJ1-5 . TRBV28 TGTGCCAGCAGTCCCCCGGGCACTGTTAATAGCAATCAGCCCCAGCATTTT CASSPPGTVNSNQPQHF
. TRBJ1-6 few TRBV6-1 TGTGCAGCTTCCAGCTCCTATAATTCACCCCTCCACTTT CAASSSYNSPLHF
. TRBJ1-6 . TRBV5-4 TGTGCCAGCAGCCCGGATCAGGGGAGGTCACCCCTCCACTTT CASSPDQGRSPLHF
TRBD2 TRBJ2-1 . TRBV2 TGTGCCAGCGGGGATGGGACTAGCCCCTACAATGAGCAGTTCTTC CASGDGTSPYNEQFF
TRBD1 TRBJ2-5 few TRBV5-6 TGTGCCAGCAGCTGGGGATCAGGGGGCGCGACCCAGTACTTC CASSWGSGGATQYF
. TRBJ1-5 . TRBV7-8 TGTGCCAGCAGCTCCCGGACGCGAGTGGGACAGCCCCAGCATTTT CASSSRTRVGQPQHF
. TRBJ1-1 . TRBV5-4 TGTGCCAGCAGCAGGAATGGTTACAGCTTGAACACTGAAGCTTTCTTT CASSRNGYSLNTEAFF